The rows below give T cell receptor beta chains drawn from one sample of a study of blood T cells in healthy people across ages. TCRdb recomputed calls from the 5' RACE reads with MiXCR, one row per CDR3 protein. The sample yields 780,000 or so distinct CDR3 sequences, about 56% seen once. The material sequenced was blood. These receptors were taken from a man aged 35 to 55 in good health. The CDR3 runs from the conserved cysteine through the conserved F or W. A D gene is named only where the DNA matches it firmly. Rows give clone size only sometimes, using once, few, many, or a class for an expanded clone.

v_gene: TRBV6-1; abundance: -; j_gene: TRBJ2-3; d_gene: -; CDR3aa: CASSEARTGSYTDTQYF; CDR3nt: TGTGCCAGCAGTGAAGCACGCACCGGGAGTTACACAGATACGCAGTATTTT
v_gene: TRBV4-1; abundance: many; j_gene: TRBJ1-5; d_gene: TRBD1; CDR3aa: CASSPYSGGGQPQHF; CDR3nt: TGCGCCAGCAGCCCTTATTCAGGGGGGGGCCAGCCCCAGCATTTT
v_gene: TRBV7-9; abundance: -; j_gene: TRBJ2-3; d_gene: -; CDR3aa: CAGRAGLGPDTDTQYF; CDR3nt: TGTGCCGGCAGGGCAGGTCTCGGGCCTGACACAGATACGCAGTATTTT
v_gene: TRBV28; abundance: -; j_gene: TRBJ2-3; d_gene: -; CDR3aa: CASSTSPGRTDTQYF; CDR3nt: TGTGCCAGCAGCACCTCTCCCGGGCGCACAGATACGCAGTATTTT
v_gene: TRBV6-5; abundance: -; j_gene: TRBJ2-7; d_gene: TRBD1; CDR3aa: CASSTQKQDRGYEQYF; CDR3nt: TGTGCCAGCAGTACTCAAAAACAGGACAGGGGCTACGAGCAGTACTTC
v_gene: TRBV18; abundance: -; j_gene: TRBJ2-3; d_gene: TRBD1; CDR3aa: CASSNRGLPDTRTDTQYF; CDR3nt: TGTGCCAGCTCAAACAGGGGCCTACCCGACACTAGAACAGATACGCAGTATTTT
v_gene: TRBV20-1; abundance: -; j_gene: TRBJ2-1; d_gene: -; CDR3aa: CSARDGGADEQFF; CDR3nt: TGCAGTGCTAGAGATGGGGGCGCCGATGAGCAGTTCTTC
v_gene: TRBV27; abundance: once; j_gene: TRBJ2-4; d_gene: -; CDR3aa: CASSTSGRPLKNIQYF; CDR3nt: TGTGCCAGCAGTACCTCGGGACGGCCCCTCAAAAACATTCAGTACTTC
v_gene: TRBV6-5; abundance: -; j_gene: TRBJ1-2; d_gene: -; CDR3aa: CASKGTVYGYTF; CDR3nt: TGTGCCAGCAAGGGCACAGTTTATGGCTACACCTTC
v_gene: TRBV20-1; abundance: -; j_gene: TRBJ2-5; d_gene: -; CDR3aa: CSAKERKETQYF; CDR3nt: TGCAGTGCTAAGGAGAGAAAAGAGACCCAGTACTTC
v_gene: TRBV9; abundance: once; j_gene: TRBJ2-7; d_gene: TRBD1; CDR3aa: CASSVPTGQGPPYEQYF; CDR3nt: TGTGCCAGCAGCGTCCCCACTGGACAGGGCCCTCCCTACGAGCAGTACTTC
v_gene: TRBV20-1; abundance: few; j_gene: TRBJ2-7; d_gene: TRBD1; CDR3aa: CSATGQGAYEQYF; CDR3nt: TGCAGTGCTACCGGACAGGGGGCTTACGAGCAGTACTTC
v_gene: TRBV3-1; abundance: -; j_gene: TRBJ2-5; d_gene: -; CDR3aa: CASSQAAGAYQETQYF; CDR3nt: TGTGCCAGCAGCCAAGCGGCAGGCGCGTACCAAGAGACCCAGTACTTC
v_gene: TRBV20-1; abundance: -; j_gene: TRBJ2-3; d_gene: TRBD2; CDR3aa: CSARDPGTSGRTDTQYF; CDR3nt: TGCAGTGCTAGAGACCCCGGGACTAGCGGCCGCACAGATACGCAGTATTTT
v_gene: TRBV4-2; abundance: -; j_gene: TRBJ1-4; d_gene: -; CDR3aa: CASSRDGGVVEKLFF; CDR3nt: TGTGCCAGCAGCCGCGACGGGGGCGTGGTCGAAAAACTGTTTTTT
v_gene: TRBV7-9; abundance: -; j_gene: TRBJ2-3; d_gene: -; CDR3aa: CASSVNEYDTQYF; CDR3nt: TGTGCCAGCAGCGTAAATGAGTATGATACGCAGTATTTT